This T cell receptor beta chain originates from a study of T cell responses to AZD1222 COVID-19 vaccine. Broader study findings: Most donors were white British, females outnumbered males, and clonal diversity was possibly underestimated. Close to half of spike-specific TCRs reportedly recognize unmutated variant regions. After two AZD1222 doses, spike-specific TCR breadth and depth rose versus day 0.

The sample holds a few counts of this clone. Its antigen is not identified. CDR1 and CDR2 from the germline V gene are SGHDT and YYEEEE. CDR3 size: 17 residues. V lost 2 bases and J lost 7; bases outside the gene matches: 8. The table came from immunoSEQ multiplex PCR; TCRdb's copy has only in-frame clones and leaves some out. The table lists 30,000 to 50,000 clones, approximately 85% of them singletons. Sequencing used peripheral blood, obtained 28 days after the second dose of the MenACWY control vaccine. This rearrangement joins TRBV5-6 to TRBJ2-1, with 14 bases aligning to TRBD2. The sequence was collected from an adult who received the MenACWY meningococcal vaccine as a control. CDR3 bases: TGTGCCAGCAGCTTCGGACTAGCGGGAGGTATAAGGAATGAGCAGTTCTTC. Translating gives CASSFGLAGGIRNEQFF.